The source of this T cell receptor beta chain is a study of shared clonotypes between healthy human individuals. Looking at the study overall: Used for every donor were three CD4 naive, three CD4 memory, two CD8 naive and one CD8 memory plate.

Donors were Caucasian adults residing in Nashville, Tennessee, USA. General observations from the study: Naive subsets generally had larger estimated richness than memory subsets.

The authors loaded 200 ng DNA, 25,000 to 30,000 T cell genomes, into sorted-subset replicate PCRs. Profiling relied on immunoSEQ multiplex PCR, and the TCRdb table lists in-frame clones only, not all of them. The table records approximately 2.1 million clones, over 85% of them present only once. With V trimmed by 4 bases and J by 3 bases, 3 bases remained unmatched. The CDR3 has 14 amino acids. Germline-derived CDR1 and CDR2 are MGHRA and YSYEKL. On this clone: Its antigen remains unidentified. Other DNA variants within this sample encode the same CDR3.

This chain joins TRBV4-1 and TRBJ1-2, with 9 bases lining up with TRBD1. The clonotype was recovered from a man aged 18 to 29 in good health. Some clones in this sample may be carry-over from other donors' samples. Sequencing used naive CD4+ T cells from PBMCs. As for subset: CD45RA+ positively selected. The CDR3 DNA is TGCGCCAGCAGCCGCCGGGACAGGGACTATGGCTACACCTTC. Translating gives CASSRRDRDYGYTF.